The present T cell receptor beta chain was sequenced within a study of cytotoxic CD8 clonotypes in ibrutinib-treated CLL. Sequencing used immunoSEQ multiplex PCR; TCRdb keeps in-frame clones, though not all of them. The table lists more than 300,000 clones, about 77% of them singletons. CDR1 is SQVTM and CDR2 is ANQGSEA in the germline V gene. V was pared by 3 bases and J by 4 bases, with 5 bases of the junction left unmatched. This CDR3 is 14 amino acids long. The V gene is TRBV29-1, the J gene TRBJ2-7; 11 nucleotides match TRBD2. Here the sequenced sample was PBMCs, taken before ibrutinib treatment. The sequence was obtained from a human donor with chronic lymphocytic leukemia. CDR3 sequence: CSVDTSGRGYEQYF. CDR3 in DNA: TGCAGCGTTGATACTAGCGGGAGAGGGTACGAGCAGTACTTC.